This TCR beta chain was recorded in a study of shared clonotypes between healthy human individuals. Study-level results: For naive CD4 cells, 5% to 6.5% of clonotypes were shared across a few donors.

CDR3 size: 18 residues. Points on this clone: The antigen is unknown.

Assay: immunoSEQ multiplex PCR; the TCRdb copy retains only in-frame clones and omits some. The data hold some 240,000 clones, with 65% to 70% observed a single time. This clonotype was obtained from a man under 40 in good health. The sample consisted of memory CD4+ T cells sorted from blood. Subset described: CD45RA-negative fraction. The V gene is TRBV21-1, the J gene TRBJ2-7; the tabulated D call, TRBD1, remains unverified against the DNA. TRBV21-1 is assigned pseudogene status. The CDR3 sequence is CASSKSRNRGRSSYEQYF. Here the CDR3 DNA reads TGTGCCAGCAGCAAATCCCGGAACAGGGGGCGAAGTTCCTACGAGCAGTACTTC.